The clone carrying this TCR beta chain appeared a few times. This CDR3 contains 11 residues. From germline, CDR1 is SQVTM and CDR2 ANQGSEA. Trimming cost V 4 bases and J 8 bases, with 9 bases left between them. TCRdb used MiXCR to reprocess the 5' RACE reads, holding one entry per CDR3 protein. The data contain roughly 480,000 distinct CDR3 sequences, about 24% of them seen just once; the ten biggest clones take up 2.9%. These data come from a study of identical twins. The same data also contributed to another study, on T cells expressing NK-cell markers. That work adds: Cells sorted as CD3+CD56+NKG2C+, CD3+CD56+NKG2C- and CD3+CD56-NKG2C+ T cells supplied the TCR beta repertoires. Of eight sequenced donors, seven were HCMV-seropositive and one HCMV-seronegative. A handful of donors carried dominant NKG2C+ clonotypes that made up roughly 1.0-7.0% of their CD8+ T cells. Topping the CD3+CD56-NKG2C+ fraction as well were these clonotypes, in a handful of donors.

The TCR was taken from a woman younger than 35 in good health. The genes are TRBV29-1 and TRBJ2-1, with D hard to call. The sample comprised CD4+ T cells sorted from blood. The CDR3 loop reads CSVGESDEQFF. The CDR3 DNA follows: TGCAGCGTTGGAGAGTCGGATGAGCAGTTCTTC.